One sample yielded the 28 T cell receptor beta chains listed below, sequenced in a study of T cells in localized non-small cell lung cancer. Measured with immunoSEQ multiplex PCR; TCRdb has only the in-frame clones, and not every one. This sample has under 30,000 clones, with nearly 90% found just once. Source: peripheral blood, taken before any cancer treatment. The receptors stem from a woman aged 40-75 years with stage I lung adenocarcinoma.

The chain combines TRBV28 with TRBJ1-4; TRBD1 is a possible D gene (5 bases). Germline lookup yields CDR1 MDHEN and CDR2 SYDVKM. This CDR3 is built from 15 residues. The V end lost 2 bases, the J end lost 3 bases, and 10 bases lay between the germline ends. For the CDR3, the DNA is TGTGCCAGCAGTTTAGGGGCGGCGCCTAATGAAAAACTGTTTTTT. Amino acids: CASSLGAAPNEKLFF.

This chain uses TRBV7-8 with TRBJ1-5; unclear D gene. The ends were cut back, 1 base at V and 8 bases at J, with 18 bases in the middle. The CDR3 is made up of 16 amino acids. Per germline, CDR1 SGHVS and CDR2 FQNEAQ. CDR3 loop: CASSLVRLQDGKPQHF. The CDR3 DNA reads as TGTGCCAGCAGCTTAGTCCGTCTCCAGGACGGTAAGCCCCAGCATTTT.

The chain joins TRBV28 to TRBJ1-1; D might be TRBD1 (6 bases). V lost 8 bases, J lost 5 bases, and 15 bases lay in between. This CDR3 is 13 amino acids long. Per the germline V gene, CDR1 is MDHEN and CDR2 is SYDVKM. In DNA form, the CDR3 reads TGTGCCAGCGCCACAGGGTTTCGGACTGAAGCTTTCTTT. Translation: CASATGFRTEAFF.

This clone was counted once. This chain connects TRBV9 to TRBJ2-1; 11 bases map to TRBD2. The germline CDR1 and CDR2 sequences are SGDLS and YYNGEE. Trimming removed 4 bases from V and 9 bases from J; junction bases left unmatched: 9. CDR3 length: 15 residues. CDR3 sequence: CASSRGLADAGEQFF. CDR3 nucleotides: TGTGCCAGCAGCAGGGGACTAGCGGATGCCGGTGAGCAGTTCTTC.

The chain employs TRBV11-2 and TRBJ2-7; 10 bases align to TRBD2. Unmatched junction bases numbered 5, after V lost 1 base and J lost 2 bases. The CDR3 has 16 amino acids. Germline values: CDR1 SGHAT, CDR2 FQNNGV. The CDR3 region has the DNA TGTGCCAGCAGCTTAGCACGAGCGGGAGGGCCCTACGAGCAGTACTTC. Its translation: CASSLARAGGPYEQYF.

This clone was detected only once. This sequence joins TRBV9 and TRBJ1-1, with a tentative D call TRBD1 (6 bases). Trimming took off 0 bases at V and 4 bases at J, with 13 bases between the two ends. Germline V gene data show CDR1 as SGDLS and CDR2 as YYNGEE. This CDR3 comprises 15 residues. CDR3 protein: CASSVGLGGGTEAFF. The CDR3 DNA follows: TGTGCCAGCAGCGTAGGGCTCGGAGGGGGCACTGAAGCTTTCTTT.

This clone occurred once. The chain has TRBV28 and TRBJ2-1, with D possibly being TRBD2 (5 bases). The CDR3 length is 16 residues. V was cut by 5 bases and J by 5 bases, with 19 bases left in between. Germline CDR1 and CDR2: MDHEN and SYDVKM. In nucleotides, the CDR3 is TGTGCCAGCAGTCCTCGCGGCGGGCACGGGAACAATGAGCAGTTCTTC. Its translation: CASSPRGGHGNNEQFF.

This chain uses TRBV6-5 with TRBJ1-3; possibly TRBD1 for D (6 bases). This CDR3 region has 14 residues. Trimming took 5 bases from V and 9 from J, leaving 17 bases between them. Germline values: CDR1 MNHEY, CDR2 SVGAGI. CDR3 amino acids: CASSPGTQSFTIYF. DNA for the CDR3: TGTGCCAGCAGTCCCGGGACACAATCCTTCACCATATATTTT.

The rearrangement joins TRBV10-3 to TRBJ2-5, with 10 bases lining up with TRBD2. The CDR3 runs 17 residues. The trim removed 2 bases at V and 4 bases at J, leaving 10 bases unmatched. CDR1 is ENHRY, CDR2 SYGVKD, per germline. CDR3 loop: CAISEGLAGERGETQYF. CDR3 DNA: TGTGCCATCAGTGAGGGGCTAGCGGGAGAACGAGGAGAGACCCAGTACTTC.

The chain recombines TRBV10-3 with TRBJ2-7, with D perhaps given as TRBD1 or TRBD2 (5 bases each). Germline V gives CDR1 ENHRY, CDR2 SYGVKD. V was trimmed by 3 bases and J by 4 bases, leaving 16 bases between them. CDR3 length: 15 residues. The CDR3: CAISESQGSGYEQYF. The CDR3 DNA reads as TGTGCCATCAGTGAAAGCCAGGGCTCGGGGTACGAGCAGTACTTC.

By share of the sample, this clone is large. The V call is TRBV19, the J call TRBJ1-6; no reliable D call. The CDR3 runs to 13 residues. Germline V lookup: CDR1 LNHDA, CDR2 SQIVND (reference sequence). The V end lost 4 bases, the J end lost 3 bases, and 4 bases lay between the germline ends. CDR3 amino acids: CASSKDYNSPLHF. The CDR3 bases are TGTGCCAGTAGTAAGGACTATAATTCACCCCTCCACTTT.

The sample holds a few counts of this clone. This CDR3 reads CASSIGQGFNQPQHF. The CDR3 coding sequence is TGTGCCAGTAGTATAGGGCAGGGCTTCAATCAGCCCCAGCATTTT. The V gene is TRBV19, the J gene TRBJ1-5; tentatively, D is TRBD1 (5 bases). V was cut by 1 base and J by 3 bases, with 10 bases left in between. The germline CDR1 and CDR2 sequences are LNHDA and SQIVND (reference sequence). This CDR3 has 15 residues.

The chain employs TRBV27 and TRBJ1-1; D remains ambiguous. The V gene lost 2 bases and the J gene lost 4 bases, with 11 bases spanning the gap. The CDR3 loop spans 14 amino acids. CDR1 is MNHEY, CDR2 SMNVEV, per germline (reference sequence). The CDR3 loop is CASSLGRGPTEAFF. In nucleotides, the CDR3 is TGTGCCAGCAGTTTAGGACGCGGACCCACTGAAGCTTTCTTT.

This chain connects TRBV19 to TRBJ2-7; 10 positions match TRBD2. The CDR3 is 15 residues long. Trimming cost V 6 bases and J 2 bases; bases outside gene matches: 7. Looked up from germline, CDR1 is LNHDA and CDR2 is SQIVND (reference sequence). The CDR3 loop reads CASRAVAGGTYEQYF. The CDR3 DNA reads as TGTGCCAGTAGGGCTGTAGCGGGAGGAACCTACGAGCAGTACTTC.

The chain carries TRBV28 and TRBJ1-2; TRBD1 is a possible D gene (5 bases). Germline assignment: CDR1 MDHEN and CDR2 SYDVKM. V was shortened by 6 bases and J by 5 bases, with 16 bases between the two germline ends. The CDR3 spans 14 residues. The CDR3 protein is CASRQVLPFYGYTF. The CDR3 nucleotides read TGTGCCAGCAGACAGGTACTTCCTTTTTATGGCTACACCTTC.

The V and J genes are TRBV6-1 and TRBJ1-4; D gene unclear. CDR3 length: 14 residues. Germline loops: CDR1 MNHNS, CDR2 SASEGT. V was pared by 5 bases and J by 4 bases, with 11 bases between. CDR3 region: CASSWTADNEKLFF. CDR3 nucleotides: TGTGCCAGCAGTTGGACGGCGGATAATGAAAAACTGTTTTTT.

The chain joins TRBV11-3 to TRBJ2-7, with TRBD1 matching over 9 bases. From germline, CDR1 is SGHNT and CDR2 YENEEA. With V trimmed by 5 bases and J by 4 bases, 6 bases remained unmatched. This CDR3 has 14 amino acids. CDR3 DNA sequence: TGTGCCAGCAGCACCGCCGGGACAGGGTACGAGCAGTACTTC. This codes for CASSTAGTGYEQYF.

This clone was counted only a few times. The chain recombines TRBV2 with TRBJ2-2; D perhaps matches TRBD2 (5 bases). Germline-derived CDR1 and CDR2 are SNHLY and FYNNEI. CDR3 length: 13 residues. The V end was cut by 7 bases, the J end by 3 bases, with 9 bases between. The CDR3 loop reads CASTADYTGELFF. The CDR3 DNA is TGTGCCAGCACAGCGGACTACACCGGGGAGCTGTTTTTT. Complete variable domain (other parts from reference TRBV2 and TRBJ2-2): EPEVTQTPSHQVTQMGQEVILRCVPISNHLYFYWYRQILGQKVEFLVSFYNNEISEKSEIFDDQFSVERPDGSNFTLKIRSTKLEDSAMYFCASTADYTGELFFGEGSRLTVL.

V and J are TRBV11-2 and TRBJ2-7, with D unresolved. CDR1 and CDR2 (germline): SGHAT, FQNNGV. V lost 2 bases, J lost 5 bases, and 10 bases lay in between. The CDR3 length is 13 residues. This chain's CDR3 is CASSLNPRHEQYF. DNA for the CDR3: TGTGCCAGCAGCTTAAATCCGCGCCACGAGCAGTACTTC.

This clone came up a few times. This chain uses TRBV5-6 with TRBJ2-3, with D uncertain. Trimming left V 3 bases short and J 6 bases short, with 8 bases between. The germline V gene has CDR1 SGHDT and CDR2 YYEEEE. The CDR3 consists of 12 residues. DNA of the CDR3: TGTGCCAGCAGCTCAGAATCGGATACGCAGTATTTT. Translated, it gives CASSSESDTQYF.

This clone was seen just once. The chain combines TRBV7-3 with TRBJ2-1; 9 bases line up with TRBD1. The CDR3 is made up of 16 amino acids. Per the germline V gene, CDR1 is SGHTA and CDR2 is FQGTGA. Trimming cost V 5 bases and J 4 bases; bases outside gene matches: 9. The CDR3 nucleotides are TGTGCCAGCAGCCCACGGGGGACAGGGACATACAATGAGCAGTTCTTC. Protein: CASSPRGTGTYNEQFF.

The gene calls are TRBV19 and TRBJ1-2; D is uncertain. V lost 2 bases to trimming and J lost 5 bases, with 15 bases between them. The CDR3 extends over 15 amino acids. CDR1 is LNHDA, CDR2 SQIVND, per germline (reference sequence). DNA for the CDR3: TGTGCCAGTAGTATAAGGGAAGGATCGGCGTATGGCTACACCTTC. Translating gives CASSIREGSAYGYTF.

V usage is TRBV7-8 and J usage is TRBJ1-5, with D possibly being TRBD1 (6 bases). This CDR3 has 16 amino acids. The germline gives CDR1 SGHVS, CDR2 FQNEAQ. Trimming left V 5 bases short and J 5 bases short, with 19 bases between. The CDR3 coding sequence is TGTGCCAGCAGCCGTCCCCCCAGGGGTCCAGATCAGCCCCAGCATTTT. Protein product: CASSRPPRGPDQPQHF.

In the case of this clone: An end of the junction does not agree with germline; a read error may underlie this. The chain carries TRBV4-2 and TRBJ2-2, with D maybe TRBD2 (5 bases). The CDR3 spans 14 residues. From germline, CDR1 is LGHNA and CDR2 YNFKEQ. CDR3: CASSFPRGDRGAVF. The CDR3 DNA reads as TGTGCCAGCAGCTTTCCCCGTGGAGACCGGGGAGCTGTTTTT.

The rearrangement joins TRBV29-1 to TRBJ2-1, with 9 bases aligning to TRBD1. Germline V gives CDR1 SQVTM, CDR2 ANQGSEA. V trimming: 5 bases; J trimming: 9 bases; junction bases outside the gene matches: 2. The CDR3 is 11 amino acids. As DNA, the CDR3 is TGCAGCGTTCAGGACAGGGGTGAGCAGTTCTTC. Protein product: CSVQDRGEQFF.

CDR3 sequence: CAWSVLDGNSPLHF. Written as DNA, the CDR3 is TGTGCCTGGAGTGTATTGGATGGTAATTCACCCCTCCACTTT. This chain links TRBV30 with TRBJ1-6; D is unresolved. Germline V gene lookup returns CDR1 GTSNPN and CDR2 SVGIG (reference sequence). V dropped 0 bases and J dropped 6 bases, with 9 bases sitting between them. This CDR3 spans 14 amino acids.

The chain links TRBV10-3 to TRBJ2-1, with 10 bases matching TRBD2. The V segment lost 8 bases and the J segment 0 bases; nucleotides outside the gene matches: 7. CDR3 length: 16 residues. Germline values: CDR1 ENHRY, CDR2 SYGVKD. CDR3 sequence (DNA): TGTGCCATCGGGCCTAGCGGGGGTCCCTCCTACAATGAGCAGTTCTTC. Translated: CAIGPSGGPSYNEQFF.

In its sample, this clone was seen a few times. V and J are TRBV19 and TRBJ2-5; possible D gene TRBD1, 5 bases. Germline CDR1 is LNHDA and CDR2 is SQIVND (reference sequence). V lost 10 bases and J 0 bases, leaving 15 bases between the germline ends. The CDR3 covers 14 residues. The chain's CDR3 is CATRGWGNQETQYF. The CDR3 bases are TGTGCCACCCGAGGATGGGGCAACCAAGAGACCCAGTACTTC.